Listed below are T cell receptor beta chains from one sample, sequenced in a study of cytomegalovirus exposure and HLA in healthy donors. Profiling relied on immunoSEQ multiplex PCR, and the TCRdb table lists in-frame clones only, not all of them. Of 150,000 to 200,000 clones in the sample, around 75% are singletons; the top ten hold less than 2%. Material: PBMCs. The receptor set was obtained from a woman aged 25 to 45 in good health and CMV-seronegative. Both conserved end residues are part of each CDR3. Fields, in order: D gene, J gene, V gene, clone size, CDR3 DNA, CDR3 protein. A D gene is named only where the DNA matches it firmly. Clone size is shown for a subset of rows, as once, few, many or a class of expanded clone.

>TRBD1|TRBJ1-2|TRBV19|-
TGTGCCAGTAGTACCCGGGGGACAGCACGCTACACCTTC
CASSTRGTARYTF
>TRBD2|TRBJ2-1|TRBV7-2|-
TGTGCCAGCAGCCGGACTAGCGGGAGTGATGAGCAGTTCTTC
CASSRTSGSDEQFF
>TRBD2|TRBJ2-1|TRBV6-6|once
TGTGCCAGCAGTTCGACTAGCGGAGGACGAAATGAGCAGTTCTTC
CASSSTSGGRNEQFF
>-|TRBJ2-6|TRBV29-1|-
TGCAGCGTAAGGGCGGGTTCTGGGGCCAACGTCCTGACTTTC
CSVRAGSGANVLTF
>-|TRBJ2-5|TRBV19|-
TGTGCCAGTAGTCCCACCCCGACTAGACAAGAGACCCAGTACTTC
CASSPTPTRQETQYF
>-|TRBJ2-1|TRBV10-3|once
TGTGCCATCTCCCTAGATCCAATGATTGAGCAGTTCTTC
CAISLDPMIEQFF
>TRBD1|TRBJ2-1|TRBV4-1|few
TGCGCCAGCAGCCCCTTCAGGGACAGTTACAATGAGCAGTTCTTC
CASSPFRDSYNEQFF
>-|TRBJ2-7|TRBV10-1|-
TGCGCCAGCAGACTCTCCTACGAGCAGTACTTC
CASRLSYEQYF
>TRBD1|TRBJ2-7|TRBV2|-
TGTGCCAGCAGCGGTGGGACAGGGCGCGACGAGCAGTACTTC
CASSGGTGRDEQYF
>-|TRBJ2-1|TRBV5-1|-
TGCGCCAGCAGCGGGCGGGGTGAGCAGTTCTTC
CASSGRGEQFF
>TRBD2|TRBJ2-7|TRBV15|few
TGTGCCACCAGCAGAGATCTGGATAGCGGGGCCTACGAGCAGTACTTC
CATSRDLDSGAYEQYF
>-|TRBJ1-4|TRBV15|few
TGTGCCACCAGCAGAGAGGGGGGGGCAACTAATGAAAAACTGTTTTTT
CATSREGGATNEKLFF
>-|TRBJ2-7|TRBV7-9|once
TGTGCCAGCAGCCCCCTTCTAACTCCGGGGAGGCAGTACTTC
CASSPLLTPGRQYF
>TRBD1|TRBJ1-2|TRBV19|-
TGTGCCAGTAGGGAGCAACAGGGGACCTTCCATGGCTACACCTTC
CASREQQGTFHGYTF
>TRBD1|TRBJ1-4|TRBV5-1|-
TGCGCCAGCAGCATGAGGGGGCTCCGTGAAAAACTGTTTTTT
CASSMRGLREKLFF
>TRBD1|TRBJ2-5|TRBV18|few
TGTGCCAGCTCGCGACAGGGAGAGACCCAGTACTTC
CASSRQGETQYF
>-|TRBJ1-4|TRBV6-1|-
TGTGCCAGCAGTGAACCAGGCAGGGGTATGGCTAATGAAAAACTGTTTTTT
CASSEPGRGMANEKLFF
>TRBD2|TRBJ2-1|TRBV29-1|-
TGCAGCGTTTGGATCGGGAGTCTGGCGGGAGCGGGAGGTGAGCAGTTCTTC
CSVWIGSLAGAGGEQFF
>TRBD2|TRBJ2-5|TRBV27|-
TGTGCCAGCAGTTCGGGACTAGCGGGGTTCCAAGAGACCCAGTACTTC
CASSSGLAGFQETQYF
>-|TRBJ2-7|TRBV25-1|-
TGTGCCAGCAGTGAATGGGCCGACAGGCGAGCCTACGAGCAGTACTTC
CASSEWADRRAYEQYF
>-|TRBJ2-3|TRBV18|-
TGTGCCAGCTCACCAGGGGCCACAGATACGCAGTATTTT
CASSPGATDTQYF
>TRBD2|TRBJ2-5|TRBV14|few
TGTGCCAGCAGCCAAGAGGGAAGGATAGTAGCGGGACACGAGACCCAGTACTTC
CASSQEGRIVAGHETQYF
>-|TRBJ2-5|TRBV18|-
TGTGCCAGCTCACCGGGGTCGGGGGAGACCCAGTACTTC
CASSPGSGETQYF
>-|TRBJ1-1|TRBV6-5|-
TGTGCCAGCAGCCCTCAGGGAAGGAACACTGAAGCTTTCTTT
CASSPQGRNTEAFF
>-|TRBJ2-7|TRBV10-1|-
TGCGCCAGCAGTGACCAATTGAACTCCGAGCAGTACTTC
CASSDQLNSEQYF
>-|TRBJ2-7|TRBV11-3|-
TGTGCCAGCAGCTCCGGGACAACCGACGAGCAGTACTTC
CASSSGTTDEQYF
>-|TRBJ1-5|TRBV19|-
TGTGCCAGTAGTGTTGACAGAATTGTTACCAATCAGCCCCAGCATTTT
CASSVDRIVTNQPQHF
>TRBD1|TRBJ2-1|TRBV5-1|once
TGCGCCAGCAGCCCTCAGGGGGCAGGGAACAATGAGCAGTTCTTC
CASSPQGAGNNEQFF
>-|TRBJ2-5|TRBV10-3|-
TGTGCCATCAGTGAGTCTAGCGTACACCCCCTTGAGACCCAGTACTTC
CAISESSVHPLETQYF
>-|TRBJ2-1|TRBV7-3|-
TGTGCCAGCAGCCCCTCCTCCCCAAGAGACAATGAGCAGTTCTTC
CASSPSSPRDNEQFF
>-|TRBJ1-2|TRBV5-1|few
TGCGCCAGCAGCTTGGGGGGGGGAGCTAACTATGGCTACACCTTC
CASSLGGGANYGYTF
>TRBD1|TRBJ2-5|TRBV11-1|-
TGTGCCACGTCCCGGGACAGGGGAGAGACCCAGTACTTC
CATSRDRGETQYF
>TRBD1|TRBJ1-2|TRBV7-9|-
TGTGCCAGCAGCTCCCCAGGGGGAAACTATGGCTACACCTTC
CASSSPGGNYGYTF
>-|TRBJ1-2|TRBV11-2|once
TGTGCCAGCAGCTTAGTGGACAGCATCTATGGCTACACCTTC
CASSLVDSIYGYTF
>TRBD1|TRBJ2-7|TRBV14|-
TGTGCCAGCAGTTTGGGACAGTCCTCCTACGAGCAGTACTTC
CASSLGQSSYEQYF
>-|TRBJ1-5|TRBV7-2|-
TGTGCCAGCGGGGCCGTTCTCAGCAATCAGCCCCAGCATTTT
CASGAVLSNQPQHF
>TRBD1|TRBJ1-4|TRBV7-9|-
TGTGCCAGCAGCTCTAACTTAAACAGGGGCACTAATGAAAAACTGTTTTTT
CASSSNLNRGTNEKLFF
>-|TRBJ1-6|TRBV11-1|-
TGTGCCAGCAGCCCCTCCGAGTGGGACATTAATTCACCCCTCCACTTT
CASSPSEWDINSPLHF
>TRBD2|TRBJ2-7|TRBV4-3|-
TGCGCCAGCAGCTCGCGACTAGCGGGAGTCCACGAGCAGTACTTC
CASSSRLAGVHEQYF
>-|TRBJ1-2|TRBV6-5|-
TGTGCCAGCAGTTACTCGACTCCAGGGATTTATGGCTACACCTTC
CASSYSTPGIYGYTF
>TRBD1|TRBJ1-6|TRBV30|-
TGTGCCTGGAGTCGGGACAGGGGGACCGGGAGCTCCTATAATTCACCCCTCCACTTT
CAWSRDRGTGSSYNSPLHF
>-|TRBJ1-1|TRBV7-9|-
TGTGCCAGCCTGCGTGAGGCGAACACTGAAGCTTTCTTT
CASLREANTEAFF
>TRBD1|TRBJ1-4|TRBV9|-
TGTGCCAGCAGCGTGGACAGGTATAATGAAAAACTGTTTTTT
CASSVDRYNEKLFF
>-|TRBJ1-4|TRBV12-5|-
TGTGCTAGTGCGAGGGTTTTAAATGAAAAACTGTTTTTT
CASARVLNEKLFF
>TRBD1|TRBJ2-7|TRBV7-2|-
TGTGCCAGCAGCCGGGACAGACCACCGGCCGAGCAGTACTTC
CASSRDRPPAEQYF
>TRBD2|TRBJ2-3|TRBV4-1|-
TGCGCCAGCAGCCAAGATGGGACTAGCGGGTTGGAGGGGGTCCCAGATACGCAGTATTTT
CASSQDGTSGLEGVPDTQYF
>TRBD2|TRBJ2-7|TRBV9|-
TGTGCCAGCAGCCCGGGACTAGCGGGAGGCCTCTACGAGCAGTACTTC
CASSPGLAGGLYEQYF
>-|TRBJ1-2|TRBV5-8|-
TGTGCCAGCAGCCTAACTCAAGGCGGAGGCTACACCTTC
CASSLTQGGGYTF
>-|TRBJ1-2|TRBV9|-
TGTGCCAGCAGCACCGGCAGGGTAGAGAGCTATGGCTACACCTTC
CASSTGRVESYGYTF
>TRBD2|TRBJ2-5|TRBV2|-
TGTGCCAGCAGTCTAAGCGGGGGCTACGAGACCCAGTACTTC
CASSLSGGYETQYF